This TCR beta chain was sequenced in a study of T cell repertoires in cytomegalovirus infection. Background on the study: Used in the study were CMV epitopes, some recently identified and HLA-C-restricted, others well-studied and HLA-B-restricted. Indications of both CMV infection and matching HLA type were provided by public TCR beta signatures.

Per the germline V gene, CDR1 is DFQATT and CDR2 is SNEGSKA (reference sequence). The CDR3 runs to 14 residues. Trimming shortened V by 6 bases and J by 0 bases, and 12 bases separated the two germline ends. This clonotype was seen a few times. The antigen is unknown. A single record per CDR3 protein comes from TCRdb applying MiXCR to the reads. The profile covers 380,000 or so distinct CDR3 sequences, with just under 35% appearing a single time and 13% taken by the ten largest. This chain links TRBV20-1 with TRBJ1-3, with D unresolved. The material was cultured PBMCs, obtained from culture after CMV antigen stimulation. This TCR derives from a human donor in good health (CMV status not recorded). Some clones in this sample may be carry-over from other donors' samples. The CDR3 spells CSAVASRSGNTIYF. The CDR3, as DNA: TGCAGTGCCGTCGCGAGCCGCTCTGGAAACACCATATATTTT.